This TCR beta chain is from a study of blood T cells in healthy people across ages. The authors isolated at least 6 million PBMCs per sample. The CDR3 is 12 amino acids. Germline loops: CDR1 DFQATT, CDR2 SNEGSKA (reference sequence). The V end was cut by 4 bases, the J end by 7 bases, with 8 bases between. This clonotype was seen a handful of times. What it binds is not known. Study conclusions and caveats: Using unsorted PBMCs precluded a conclusive naive versus antigen-experienced comparison.

A J-beta primer mix and a sample-barcoded 5' primer were used in a second PCR of about 7 to 12 cycles. Via MiXCR, TCRdb re-called the 5' RACE reads, giving one row per CDR3 protein. Of 600,000 or so distinct CDR3 sequences in the sample, around 48% were seen once. The chain uses TRBV20-1 and TRBJ1-6, with TRBD1 as a possible D gene (6 bases). This sequence was found in an elderly man in good health. Sequenced sample: blood. DNA of the CDR3: TGCAGTGCTAAAACAGGGAATTCACCCCTCCACTTT. Translating it yields CSAKTGNSPLHF.